The 22 T cell receptor beta chains below were found in one sample sequenced in a study of blood T cells in healthy people across ages. Alongside a J-beta primer mix, a sample-barcoded 5' primer served in a second PCR lasting about 7 to 11 cycles. TCRdb redid the calling of the 5' RACE reads with MiXCR, one entry per CDR3 protein. The repertoire holds about 780,000 distinct CDR3 sequences, 25% to 30% seen once, with about 3% in the top ten. The same sample was also studied in work on T cells of mothers and their children.

What was sequenced was blood. Source of these receptors: a boy aged 5-17 years in good health.

The V call is TRBV20-1, the J call TRBJ1-4; D is possibly TRBD1 (6 bases). The germline CDR1 and CDR2 sequences are DFQATT and SNEGSKA (reference sequence). The CDR3 is 14 amino acids. The V end lost 8 bases, the J end lost 8 bases, and 21 bases lay between the germline ends. CDR3 DNA: TGCAGTTGTCTGGGGGGGGCAGTTAACGAAAAACTGTTTTTT. Protein product: CSCLGGAVNEKLFF.

This clonotype was found a few times. The chain combines TRBV29-1 with TRBJ2-7, with 13 bases that match TRBD2. V was clipped by 5 bases and J by 0 bases; unmatched bases: 7. Germline CDR1 is SQVTM and CDR2 is ANQGSEA. CDR3 size: 16 residues. The CDR3 DNA follows: TGCAGCGTTTGGGGACTAGCGGGGAGGAACTCCTACGAGCAGTACTTC. Its protein is CSVWGLAGRNSYEQYF.

This clonotype was seen a handful of times. This chain connects TRBV12-3 or TRBV12-4 to TRBJ2-4; 7 nucleotides agree with TRBD1. CDR3 length: 13 residues. V was pared by 7 bases and J by 6 bases, with 6 bases of the junction left unmatched. The CDR3 coding sequence is TGTGCCAGCAATACCGGGACAGTAAACATTCAGTACTTC. This translates into CASNTGTVNIQYF.

The chain recombines TRBV2 with TRBJ1-1; D not certain. This CDR3 has 14 residues. V dropped 5 bases and J dropped 3 bases, with 13 bases sitting between them. The V gene's germline CDR1 is SNHLY and CDR2 FYNNEI. The CDR3 DNA is TGTGCCAGCAGTAGGACCGGTCTACACACTGAAGCTTTCTTT. This codes for CASSRTGLHTEAFF.

This clonotype was counted at least ten times. V gene TRBV29-1 combines with J gene TRBJ2-5, with D unclear. CDR3 length equals 14 residues. Trimming took 6 bases from V and 1 from J, leaving 15 bases between them. Germline V gives CDR1 SQVTM, CDR2 ANQGSEA. In DNA form, the CDR3 reads TGCAGCGTCAAACTTTGGGTAGGCCAAGAGACCCAGTACTTC. Amino acid sequence: CSVKLWVGQETQYF.

This clonotype showed up just a few times. J is TRBJ1-4 and V is TRBV5-1; weak D call: TRBD1 (6 bases). V lost 4 bases, J lost 8 bases, and 18 bases lay in between. The germline V gene encodes CDR1 SGHRS and CDR2 YFSETQ. This CDR3 is 15 amino acids long. This CDR3 is CASSPSGGADEKLFF. CDR3 nucleotides: TGCGCCAGCAGCCCGTCGGGGGGGGCTGACGAAAAACTGTTTTTT. Based on the CDR3 plus reference TRBV5-1 and TRBJ1-4, the full variable domain is KAGVTQTPRYLIKTRGQQVTLSCSPISGHRSVSWYQQTPGQGLQFLFEYFSETQRNKGNFPGRFSGRQFSNSRSEMNVSTLELGDSALYLCASSPSGGADEKLFFGSGTQLSVL.

This clonotype appeared a few times. The J gene is TRBJ2-5, the V gene TRBV11-1; D is uncertain. The J call is in doubt because the DNA end fits TRBJ2-7 better. Germline values: CDR1 SGHAT, CDR2 FQDESV (reference sequence). CDR3 length: 13 amino acids. This CDR3 is CASSFWNGDEQYF. The CDR3 region has the DNA TGTGCCAGCAGCTTTTGGAATGGCGACGAGCAGTACTTC.

In its sample, this clonotype was seen a few times. This chain connects TRBV4-1 to TRBJ2-5; D gene uncertain. The ends were cut back, 1 base at V and 1 base at J, with 13 bases in the middle. Germline loops: CDR1 MGHRA, CDR2 YSYEKL. The CDR3 sequence is 16 residues long. The CDR3, as DNA: TGCGCCAGCAGCCAAGGCGGCCTGGGGTCCCAAGAGACCCAGTACTTC. Protein sequence: CASSQGGLGSQETQYF.

This clonotype was observed a few times. The chain uses TRBV10-3 and TRBJ2-5; possibly TRBD2 for D (6 bases). The CDR3 has 12 amino acids. Germline loops: CDR1 ENHRY, CDR2 SYGVKD. With 8 bases removed from V and 3 bases from J, the gap between germline ends came to 10 bases. This chain's CDR3 is CAIGGDEETQYF. The CDR3, as DNA: TGTGCCATCGGCGGGGACGAAGAGACCCAGTACTTC.

The chain combines TRBV21-1 with TRBJ1-2. TRBV21-1 is described as a pseudogene. The CDR3 covers 14 residues. This chain's CDR3 is CASSKGTEIWGYTF. CDR3 coding DNA: TGTGCCAGCAGCAAAGGGACGGAGATATGGGGCTACACCTTC.

This clonotype was seen more than once but under ten times. The CDR3 DNA reads as TGTGCCAGCAGCCAAGATCTGTGGACTGAAGCTTTCTTT. It yields the protein CASSQDLWTEAFF. V gene TRBV14 combines with J gene TRBJ1-1; unclear D gene. From germline, CDR1 is SGHDN and CDR2 FVKESK. Trimming stripped 0 bases from V and 5 bases from J, with 7 bases between. This CDR3 is built from 13 residues.

The chain carries TRBV10-3 and TRBJ2-6; 8 bases align to TRBD1. V shed 6 bases and J 2 bases; nucleotides not matched to a gene: 3. The germline V gene encodes CDR1 ENHRY and CDR2 SYGVKD. The CDR3 has 15 residues. CDR3 nucleotide sequence: TGTGCCATCAGGACAGGGGAGGCTGGGGCCAACGTCCTGACTTTC. Translated, it gives CAIRTGEAGANVLTF.

CDR3 protein: CASSLRDHEQYF. The CDR3 DNA sequence: TGCGCCAGCAGCTTGAGGGACCACGAGCAGTACTTC. The J gene is TRBJ2-5, the V gene TRBV5-1, with D perhaps matching TRBD1 or TRBD2 (5 bases each). Near its end, the DNA agrees better with TRBJ2-7, so the J call may be wrong. This CDR3 is built from 12 residues. Germline CDR1 is SGHRS and CDR2 is YFSETQ.

There are a few counts of this clonotype. The V call is TRBV29-1, the J call TRBJ2-2; D is tentatively TRBD1 or TRBD2 (5 bases each). In germline, CDR1 is SQVTM, CDR2 ANQGSEA. With 4 bases removed from V and 6 bases from J, the gap between germline ends came to 6 bases. The CDR3 totals 11 residues. The CDR3 sequence is CSVVGAGELFF. CDR3 coding DNA: TGCAGCGTTGTGGGGGCCGGGGAGCTGTTTTTT.

This clonotype was seen once. The V and J genes are TRBV13 and TRBJ2-2, with a possible D match to TRBD2 (5 bases). Trimming stripped 7 bases from V and 2 bases from J, with 17 bases between. This CDR3 has 16 residues. CDR1 is PRHDT and CDR2 is FYEKMQ in the germline V gene (reference sequence). CDR3 bases: TGTGCCAGCACCGTCGGAGGCCCGAAAAACACCGGGGAGCTGTTTTTT. Protein sequence: CASTVGGPKNTGELFF.

This clonotype appeared many times. This chain uses TRBV12-3 or TRBV12-4 with TRBJ2-7; 9 bases align to TRBD2. The CDR3 loop spans 14 amino acids. J lost 2 bases, V lost 8 bases, and 7 bases had no gene match. Written as DNA, the CDR3 is TGTGCCAGCGGAGAGGTAGCGGGGGCCTACGAGCAGTACTTC. It codes for CASGEVAGAYEQYF.

The chain employs TRBV10-3 and TRBJ2-7, with TRBD1 matching over 7 bases. This CDR3 contains 14 residues. With V trimmed by 10 bases and J by 2 bases, 11 bases remained unmatched. The germline CDR1 and CDR2 sequences are ENHRY and SYGVKD. CDR3 in amino acids: CATSPSGGTYEQYF. In DNA, the CDR3 is TGTGCCACTTCACCCTCAGGGGGAACCTACGAGCAGTACTTC.

J is TRBJ1-2 and V is TRBV5-1; D uncertain. There are 14 residues in the CDR3. The V gene's germline CDR1 is SGHRS and CDR2 YFSETQ. With 4 bases removed from V and 6 bases from J, the gap between germline ends came to 16 bases. CDR3 protein: CASSQAMVSDGYTF. The CDR3 DNA follows: TGCGCCAGCAGCCAAGCTATGGTTTCGGATGGCTACACCTTC.

There are a few counts of this clonotype. The V gene is TRBV6-6, the J gene TRBJ1-1; D perhaps matches TRBD1 (6 bases). The germline V and J ends were trimmed by 4 bases and 6 bases, with 15 bases remaining between them. The germline CDR1 and CDR2 sequences are MNHNY and SVGAGI (reference sequence). The CDR3 contains 14 residues. CDR3 DNA sequence: TGTGCCAGCAGTTCGCGCGGACAGCTCGCTGAAGCTTTCTTT. Its protein is CASSSRGQLAEAFF.

This clonotype has only a few counts. In DNA, the CDR3 is TGTGCCAGCAGCCCCGGGACAGGCGCGGGAGAGACCCAGTACTTC. Translated, it gives CASSPGTGAGETQYF. The J gene is TRBJ2-5, the V gene TRBV6-5; 8 bases line up with TRBD1. V shed 6 bases and J 4 bases; nucleotides not matched to a gene: 10. The CDR3 contains 15 residues. Germline-derived CDR1 and CDR2 are MNHEY and SVGAGI.

The chain links TRBV25-1 to TRBJ1-2; 7 nucleotides line up with TRBD1. CDR1 MGHDK and CDR2 SYGVNS come from the germline V gene. J was trimmed by 9 bases and V by 6 bases; bases with no gene match: 10. The CDR3 spans 13 residues. CDR3 bases: TGTGCCAGCAGCCTCGACAGGGCGAGCAGCTACACCTTC. Its protein is CASSLDRASSYTF.

The rearrangement joins TRBV5-1 to TRBJ1-4; no reliable D call. With 0 bases removed from V and 8 bases from J, the gap between germline ends came to 8 bases. This CDR3 is built from 13 residues. CDR1 and CDR2 (germline): SGHRS, YFSETQ. CDR3 coding DNA: TGCGCCAGCAGCTTGGAGCCTGGCGAAAAACTGTTTTTT. This encodes CASSLEPGEKLFF.